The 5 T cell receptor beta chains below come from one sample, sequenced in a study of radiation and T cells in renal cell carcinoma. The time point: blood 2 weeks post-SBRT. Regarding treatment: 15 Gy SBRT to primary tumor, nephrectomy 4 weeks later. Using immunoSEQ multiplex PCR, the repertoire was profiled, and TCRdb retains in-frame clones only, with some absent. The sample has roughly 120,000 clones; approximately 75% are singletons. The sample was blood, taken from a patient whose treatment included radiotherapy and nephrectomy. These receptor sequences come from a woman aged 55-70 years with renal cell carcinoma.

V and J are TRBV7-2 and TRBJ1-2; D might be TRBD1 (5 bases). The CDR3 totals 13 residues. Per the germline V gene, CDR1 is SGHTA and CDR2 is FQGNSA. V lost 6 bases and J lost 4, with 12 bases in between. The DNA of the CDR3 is TGTGCCAGCAGTACCAACGGGGCCTATGGCTACACCTTC. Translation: CASSTNGAYGYTF.

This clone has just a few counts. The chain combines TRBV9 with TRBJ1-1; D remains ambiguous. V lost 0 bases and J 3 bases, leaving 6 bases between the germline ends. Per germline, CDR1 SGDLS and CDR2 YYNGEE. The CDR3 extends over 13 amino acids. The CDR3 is CASSVDADTEAFF. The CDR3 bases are TGTGCCAGCAGCGTAGATGCCGACACTGAAGCTTTCTTT.

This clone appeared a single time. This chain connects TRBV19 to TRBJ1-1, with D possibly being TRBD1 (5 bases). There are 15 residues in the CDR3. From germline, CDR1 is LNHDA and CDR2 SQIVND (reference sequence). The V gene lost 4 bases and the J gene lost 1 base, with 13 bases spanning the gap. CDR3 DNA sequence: TGTGCCAGTAGTACCTATACGACAGAGAACACTGAAGCTTTCTTT. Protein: CASSTYTTENTEAFF.

The CDR3 reads CASSPQGGGSGANVLTF. CDR3 bases: TGTGCCAGCAGCCCCCAGGGAGGGGGCTCTGGGGCCAACGTCCTGACTTTC. The rearrangement uses TRBV7-2 and TRBJ2-6; perhaps TRBD2 as D (7 bases). The length of the CDR3 is 17 residues. In germline, CDR1 is SGHTA, CDR2 FQGNSA. Trimming took off 5 bases at V and 0 bases at J, with 14 bases between the two ends.

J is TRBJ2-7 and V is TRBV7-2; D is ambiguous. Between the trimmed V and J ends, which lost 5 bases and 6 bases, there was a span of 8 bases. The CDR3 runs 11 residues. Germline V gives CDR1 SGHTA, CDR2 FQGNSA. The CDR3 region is CASSGPREQYF. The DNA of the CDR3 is TGTGCCAGCAGCGGTCCCCGCGAGCAGTACTTC.